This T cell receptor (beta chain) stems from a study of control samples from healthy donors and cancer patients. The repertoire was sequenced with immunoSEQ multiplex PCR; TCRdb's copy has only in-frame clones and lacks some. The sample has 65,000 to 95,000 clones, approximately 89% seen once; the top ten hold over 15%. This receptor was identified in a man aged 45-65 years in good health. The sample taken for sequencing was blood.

CDR3 loop: CASSQNIGVGRTDTQYF. CDR3 nucleotide sequence: TGCGCCAGCAGCCAGAACATCGGGGTGGGAAGAACAGATACGCAGTATTTT. The J gene is TRBJ2-3, the V gene TRBV4-1; TRBD2 is a possible D gene (5 bases). The germline V and J ends were trimmed by 3 bases and 3 bases, with 19 bases remaining between them. Germline values: CDR1 MGHRA, CDR2 YSYEKL. This CDR3 contains 17 residues.